These T cell receptor beta chains were read from a single sample in a study of radiotherapy plus CTLA-4 blockade in lung cancer. Some clones are missing from TCRdb's copy, which holds only in-frame ones; the method was immunoSEQ multiplex PCR. This table has about 120,000 clones, more than 80% appearing once. Sequencing used peripheral blood, obtained from a patient treated with radiotherapy plus ipilimumab. These receptors came from a human donor with non-small cell lung cancer that progressed on radiotherapy plus ipilimumab. Both conserved end residues are part of each CDR3. D genes are given only for firm matches. Clone size is given for some rows only: seen once, a few or many times, or a class if the clone is expanded.

14	.	TRBD1	TRBV19	TRBJ2-7	CATSTGTGRYEQYF	TGTGCCACCTCCACGGGGACAGGGAGGTACGAGCAGTACTTC
12	.	.	TRBV5-6	TRBJ2-7	CASSLAGNEQYF	TGTGCCAGCAGCTTAGCGGGCAACGAGCAGTACTTC
15	once	.	TRBV5-1	TRBJ2-1	CASSSDRYAGNEQFF	TGCGCCAGCAGCTCAGACAGGTATGCCGGCAATGAGCAGTTCTTC
14	.	.	TRBV6-1	TRBJ1-2	CASSPRDNFYGYTF	TGTGCCAGCAGTCCCCGGGACAACTTCTATGGCTACACCTTC
11	.	.	TRBV30	TRBJ1-2	CAWSVDYGYTF	TGTGCCTGGAGTGTTGACTATGGCTACACCTTC
12	.	TRBD1	TRBV27	TRBJ1-1	CASRTGGTEAFF	TGTGCCAGCCGGACAGGGGGCACTGAAGCTTTCTTT
13	once	TRBD1	TRBV14	TRBJ1-1	CASSGGQGSEAFF	TGTGCCAGCAGCGGGGGACAGGGCTCTGAAGCTTTCTTT
14	.	.	TRBV5-5	TRBJ2-3	CASSLTGTADTQYF	TGTGCCAGCAGCTTGACAGGGACGGCAGATACGCAGTATTTT
14	.	.	TRBV7-9	TRBJ2-2	CASSPWGKVGELFF	TGTGCCAGCAGCCCGTGGGGGAAGGTCGGGGAGCTGTTTTTT
13	.	.	TRBV19	TRBJ1-2	CASSMRGVEGYTF	TGTGCCAGTAGTATGAGAGGCGTGGAAGGCTACACCTTC
14	.	.	TRBV18	TRBJ1-1	CASSPQGVNTEAFF	TGTGCCAGCTCACCACAAGGGGTGAACACTGAAGCTTTCTTT
12	.	TRBD1	TRBV5-1	TRBJ1-1	CASSFTGDEAFF	TGCGCCAGCAGCTTTACAGGGGATGAAGCTTTCTTT
18	.	TRBD2	TRBV9	TRBJ2-1	CASSVGLAGFDSYNEQFF	TGTGCCAGCAGCGTGGGACTAGCGGGGTTTGACTCCTACAATGAGCAGTTCTTC
16	.	.	TRBV7-8	TRBJ2-7	CASSLGRRAVTYEQYF	TGTGCCAGCAGCTTAGGTAGGAGGGCCGTGACCTACGAGCAGTACTTC
18	.	.	TRBV15	TRBJ2-1	CATSSVTSTWTLVGEQFF	TGTGCCACCAGCAGTGTCACATCCACCTGGACATTGGTAGGGGAGCAGTTCTTC
14	.	.	TRBV5-6	TRBJ1-2	CASSFRTENYGYTF	TGTGCCAGCAGCTTTAGGACAGAAAACTATGGCTACACCTTC
15	.	.	TRBV6-1	TRBJ1-5	CASSVGGPSGQPQHF	TGTGCCAGCAGTGTCGGTGGGCCCTCCGGTCAGCCCCAGCATTTT
11	.	TRBD1	TRBV11-2	TRBJ2-7	CASSPGGEQYF	TGTGCCAGCAGTCCAGGGGGAGAGCAGTACTTC
13	.	.	TRBV21-1	TRBJ2-3	CASIRSFTDTQYF	TGTGCCAGCATCCGGAGTTTCACAGATACGCAGTATTTT
11	.	.	TRBV5-1	TRBJ2-7	CASSFSYEQYF	TGCGCCAGCAGCTTTTCCTACGAGCAGTACTTC
18	.	TRBD2	TRBV4-1	TRBJ2-1	CASSHGGASGRAYNEQFF	TGCGCCAGCAGCCATGGGGGGGCTAGCGGGAGAGCCTACAATGAGCAGTTCTTC
19	.	TRBD1	TRBV19	TRBJ1-5	CASSREPGQGVNSNQPQHF	TGTGCCAGTAGTCGAGAGCCGGGACAGGGGGTCAATAGCAATCAGCCCCAGCATTTT
13	.	TRBD1	TRBV6-1	TRBJ1-5	CASKDRVSQPQHF	TGTGCCAGCAAAGACAGGGTTAGTCAGCCCCAGCATTTT